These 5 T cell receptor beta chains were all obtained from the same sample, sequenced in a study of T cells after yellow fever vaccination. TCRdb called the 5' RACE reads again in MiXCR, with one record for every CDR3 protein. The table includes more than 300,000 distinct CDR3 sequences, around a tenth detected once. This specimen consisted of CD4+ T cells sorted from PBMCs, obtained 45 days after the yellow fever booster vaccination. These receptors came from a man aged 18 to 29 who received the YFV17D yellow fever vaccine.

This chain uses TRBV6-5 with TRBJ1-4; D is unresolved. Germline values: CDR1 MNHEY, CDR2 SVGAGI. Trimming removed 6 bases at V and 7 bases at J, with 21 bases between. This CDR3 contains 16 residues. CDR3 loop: CASSSLQGRLIEKLFF. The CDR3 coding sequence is TGTGCCAGCAGCTCGCTCCAAGGGAGACTTATTGAAAAACTGTTTTTT.

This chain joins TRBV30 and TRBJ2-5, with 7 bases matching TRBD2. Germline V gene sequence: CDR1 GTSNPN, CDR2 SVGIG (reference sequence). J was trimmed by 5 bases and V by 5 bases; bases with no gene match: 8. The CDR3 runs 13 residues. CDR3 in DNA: TGTGCCTGGGCGGGGGACCGCCGGGAGACCCAGTACTTC. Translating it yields CAWAGDRRETQYF.

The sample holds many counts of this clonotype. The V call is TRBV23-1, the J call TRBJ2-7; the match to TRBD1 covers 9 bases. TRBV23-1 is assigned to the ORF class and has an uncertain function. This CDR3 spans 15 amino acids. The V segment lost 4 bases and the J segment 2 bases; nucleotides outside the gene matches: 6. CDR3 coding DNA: TGCGCCAGCAGTCTCCGGGACAGGGACGCCTACGAGCAGTACTTC. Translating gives CASSLRDRDAYEQYF.

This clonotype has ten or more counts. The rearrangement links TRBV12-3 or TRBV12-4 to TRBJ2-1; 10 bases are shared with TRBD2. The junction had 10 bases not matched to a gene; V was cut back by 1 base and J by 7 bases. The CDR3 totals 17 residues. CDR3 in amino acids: CASSLEALAGDGNEQFF. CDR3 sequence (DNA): TGTGCCAGCAGTTTAGAGGCTCTAGCGGGGGACGGGAATGAGCAGTTCTTC.

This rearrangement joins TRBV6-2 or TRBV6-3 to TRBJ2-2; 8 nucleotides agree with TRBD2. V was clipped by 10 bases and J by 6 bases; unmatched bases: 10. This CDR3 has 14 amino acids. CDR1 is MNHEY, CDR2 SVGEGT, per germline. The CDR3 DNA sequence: TGTGCCACCAGCTCCCGCGGGGGGTCCGGGGAGCTGTTTTTT. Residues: CATSSRGGSGELFF.